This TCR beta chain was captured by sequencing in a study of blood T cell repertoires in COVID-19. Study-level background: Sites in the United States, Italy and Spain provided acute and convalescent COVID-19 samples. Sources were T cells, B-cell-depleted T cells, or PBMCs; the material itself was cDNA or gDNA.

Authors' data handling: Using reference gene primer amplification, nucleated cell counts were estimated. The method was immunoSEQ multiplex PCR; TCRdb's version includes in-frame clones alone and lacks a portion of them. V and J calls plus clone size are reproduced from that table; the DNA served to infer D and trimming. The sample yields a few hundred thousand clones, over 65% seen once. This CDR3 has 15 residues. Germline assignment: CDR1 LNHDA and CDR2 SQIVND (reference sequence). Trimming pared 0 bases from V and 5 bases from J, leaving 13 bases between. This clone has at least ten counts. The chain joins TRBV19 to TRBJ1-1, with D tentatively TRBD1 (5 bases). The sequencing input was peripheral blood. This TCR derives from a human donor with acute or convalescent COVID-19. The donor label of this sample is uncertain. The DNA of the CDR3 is TGTGCCAGTAGTATAGATGGCAGGGTAGGAACTGAAGCTTTCTTT. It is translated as CASSIDGRVGTEAFF.